What follows are 25 T cell receptor beta chains derived from one specimen sequenced in a study of technical replicates of blood from a few donors. TCRdb's table, derived via immunoSEQ multiplex PCR, lists solely in-frame clones and lacks some. The sample consists of 65,000 to 90,000 clones, 95% to 98% of them appearing once. Sequencing used T cells isolated from PBMCs. The receptor set was obtained from a human donor in good health.

J is TRBJ2-7 and V is TRBV5-1, with 8 bases fitting TRBD1. The junction had 22 bases not matched to a gene; V was cut back by 3 bases and J by 8 bases. Looked up from germline, CDR1 is SGHRS and CDR2 is YFSETQ. CDR3 length: 18 residues. CDR3 region: CASSWGQSGQGASGQQYF. The CDR3 DNA follows: TGCGCCAGCAGCTGGGGTCAATCTGGACAGGGAGCATCAGGACAGCAGTACTTC.

This rearrangement joins TRBV27 to TRBJ2-7; a possible D gene is TRBD2 (5 bases). With 3 bases removed from V and 1 base from J, the gap between germline ends came to 10 bases. CDR3 length equals 14 residues. Germline CDR1 MNHEY, CDR2 SMNVEV (reference sequence). CDR3 sequence reads: CASSFLGGSYEQYF. The CDR3 DNA follows: TGTGCCAGCAGTTTTCTAGGCGGGTCCTACGAGCAGTACTTC.

The V gene is TRBV5-1, the J gene TRBJ2-7; 9 nucleotides line up with TRBD2. The germline V gene encodes CDR1 SGHRS and CDR2 YFSETQ. V was clipped by 0 bases and J by 2 bases; unmatched bases: 3. The CDR3 is 15 amino acids. CDR3 region: CASSLVASGTYEQYF. CDR3 in DNA: TGCGCCAGCAGCTTGGTGGCTAGCGGGACCTACGAGCAGTACTTC.

CDR3 nucleotide sequence: TGTGCCTGGAGGGGTGGGGGGACTGGAAACACCATATATTTT. Amino acids: CAWRGGGTGNTIYF. The chain recombines TRBV30 with TRBJ1-3, with TRBD1 as a possible D gene (5 bases). The V end was cut by 3 bases, the J end by 2 bases, with 11 bases between. This CDR3 spans 14 amino acids. CDR1 is GTSNPN, CDR2 SVGIG, per germline (reference sequence).

The gene calls are TRBV11-3 and TRBJ2-1; weak D call: TRBD2 (5 bases). Germline CDR1 is SGHNT and CDR2 is YENEEA. This CDR3 has 13 residues. V shed 4 bases and J shed 3 bases, with 7 bases lying between them. CDR3 protein: CASSSRDYNEQFF. The CDR3 nucleotides read TGTGCCAGCAGCTCCCGGGACTACAATGAGCAGTTCTTC. The entire variable domain, with the rest obtained from reference TRBV11-3 and TRBJ2-1, is as follows: EAGVVQSPRYKIIEKKQPVAFWCNPISGHNTLYWYLQNLGQGPELLIRYENEEAVDDSQLPKDRFSAERLKGVDSTLKIQPAELGDSAVYLCASSSRDYNEQFFGPGTRLTVL.

The chain links TRBV28 to TRBJ2-2; 9 bases match TRBD1. The germline CDR1 and CDR2 sequences are MDHEN and SYDVKM. Trimming cost V 6 bases and J 4 bases; bases outside gene matches: 3. The CDR3 runs to 14 residues. The CDR3 region is CASRDRGGTGELFF. CDR3 nucleotide sequence: TGTGCCAGCAGGGACAGGGGAGGCACCGGGGAGCTGTTTTTT. Complete variable domain (other parts from reference TRBV28 and TRBJ2-2): DVKVTQSSRYLVKRTGEKVFLECVQDMDHENMFWYRQDPGLGLRLIYFSYDVKMKEKGDIPEGYSVSREKKERFSLILESASTNQTSMYLCASRDRGGTGELFFGEGSRLTVL.

This clone was picked up one time. V gene TRBV19 combines with J gene TRBJ2-5; TRBD2 aligns across 9 bases. CDR3 length: 14 amino acids. Germline CDR1 LNHDA, CDR2 SQIVND (reference sequence). The V segment lost 7 bases and the J segment 5 bases; nucleotides outside the gene matches: 8. The DNA of the CDR3 is TGTGCCAGTAAGACTAGCGGCTGGAGGGAGACCCAGTACTTC. Encoded protein: CASKTSGWRETQYF.

This sequence joins TRBV6-5 and TRBJ2-1; D unresolved. Germline assignment: CDR1 MNHEY and CDR2 SVGAGI. Trimming left V 0 bases short and J 6 bases short, with 12 bases between. This CDR3 has 15 residues. CDR3: CASSYSERRGNEQFF. Written as DNA, the CDR3 is TGTGCCAGCAGTTACTCGGAACGGCGCGGCAATGAGCAGTTCTTC.

This sequence joins TRBV11-3 and TRBJ1-1; no reliable D call. Trimming removed 1 base at V and 0 bases at J, with 6 bases between. There are 14 residues in the CDR3. Germline V gene data show CDR1 as SGHNT and CDR2 as YENEEA. In DNA form, the CDR3 reads TGTGCCAGCAGCTTAGGACGGGTGAACACTGAAGCTTTCTTT. Translation gives CASSLGRVNTEAFF.

The genes are TRBV28 and TRBJ1-5; 9 bases are shared with TRBD1. Unmatched junction bases numbered 17, after V lost 5 bases and J lost 3 bases. CDR3 length: 19 residues. Germline CDR1 is MDHEN and CDR2 is SYDVKM. CDR3 sequence: CASSHLTSTGQGYNQPQHF. In DNA form, the CDR3 reads TGTGCCAGCAGTCACCTAACCTCAACGGGACAGGGATACAATCAGCCCCAGCATTTT.

J is TRBJ1-5 and V is TRBV4-1; D is possibly TRBD1 (5 bases). Per germline, CDR1 MGHRA and CDR2 YSYEKL. The CDR3 contains 14 residues. Trimming cost V 5 bases and J 0 bases, with 8 bases left between them. In nucleotides, the CDR3 is TGCGCCAGCAGCGACAGTTATAGCAATCAGCCCCAGCATTTT. This gives the protein CASSDSYSNQPQHF.

The chain recombines TRBV6-4 with TRBJ2-1, with a weak D call TRBD2 (6 bases). The germline CDR1 and CDR2 sequences are MRHNA and SNTAGT. V gave up 2 bases and J gave up 7 bases, with 15 bases separating them. CDR3 size: 15 residues. CDR3 nucleotide sequence: TGTGCCAGCAGTGACCAGTGGGCAGGAGGGAATGAGCAGTTCTTC. Translated, it gives CASSDQWAGGNEQFF.

The chain uses TRBV9 and TRBJ2-1; weak D call: TRBD2 (5 bases). There are 15 residues in the CDR3. V gave up 0 bases and J gave up 4 bases, with 11 bases separating them. The germline gives CDR1 SGDLS, CDR2 YYNGEE. The CDR3 region is CASSVGPDSYNEQFF. The CDR3 DNA is TGTGCCAGCAGCGTAGGCCCGGACTCGTACAATGAGCAGTTCTTC.

This chain connects TRBV5-6 to TRBJ1-2, with 8 bases that match TRBD1. CDR1 is SGHDT, CDR2 YYEEEE, per germline. V lost 4 bases and J lost 8; bases outside the gene matches: 7. The CDR3 has 13 residues. DNA of the CDR3: TGTGCCAGCAGCCCCGGACAGGGAGAGGGCTACACCTTC. This codes for CASSPGQGEGYTF. Looking up the rest from reference TRBV5-6 and TRBJ1-2 gives the full variable domain: DAGVTQSPTHLIKTRGQQVTLRCSPKSGHDTVSWYQQALGQGPQFIFQYYEEEERQRGNFPDRFSGHQFPNYSSELNVNALLLGDSALYLCASSPGQGEGYTFGSGTRLTVV.

The J gene is TRBJ2-7, the V gene TRBV7-9; 7 bases agree with TRBD2. The CDR3 covers 15 residues. Per germline, CDR1 SEHNR and CDR2 FQNEAQ (reference sequence). Unmatched junction bases numbered 11, after V lost 2 bases and J lost 7 bases. In nucleotides, the CDR3 is TGTGCCAGCAGCTTAAGTCGGGAGGCTGGGTTTGAGCAGTACTTC. It encodes CASSLSREAGFEQYF.

The V and J genes are TRBV7-2 and TRBJ2-2; D ambiguous. V was clipped by 2 bases and J by 0 bases, with 10 bases between them. Germline assignment: CDR1 SGHTA and CDR2 FQGNSA. CDR3 size: 16 residues. In DNA, the CDR3 is TGTGCCAGCAGCTTATTAGGCGGAGCGAACACCGGGGAGCTGTTTTTT. Translation gives CASSLLGGANTGELFF.

This clone has a single count. The chain joins TRBV2 to TRBJ1-5; 10 bases align to TRBD1. The CDR3 extends over 17 amino acids. Germline V lookup: CDR1 SNHLY, CDR2 FYNNEI. J lost 1 base, V lost 6 bases, and 9 bases had no gene match. The CDR3 spells CASSPWTGGGSNQPQHF. The CDR3 nucleotides are TGTGCCAGCAGCCCCTGGACAGGGGGTGGAAGCAATCAGCCCCAGCATTTT.

The CDR3 loop is CASSPKQGATSTEAFF. CDR3 DNA sequence: TGTGCCAGTAGTCCCAAACAGGGGGCGACCTCCACTGAAGCTTTCTTT. The rearrangement uses TRBV19 and TRBJ1-1, with 9 bases that match TRBD1. Trimming took 5 bases from V and 4 from J; bases not matched to a gene: 11. Looked up from germline, CDR1 is LNHDA and CDR2 is SQIVND (reference sequence). The CDR3 is made up of 16 amino acids.

This rearrangement joins TRBV5-1 to TRBJ2-7; D is perhaps TRBD2 (5 bases). CDR1 and CDR2 (germline): SGHRS, YFSETQ. Trimming removed 3 bases from V and 2 bases from J, with 9 bases in between. The CDR3 spans 13 residues. The CDR3 spells CASSSDGAYEQYF. The CDR3 DNA is TGCGCCAGCAGCTCGGACGGGGCCTACGAGCAGTACTTC.

CDR3 DNA: TGTGCCAGCAGCGTATGGGGGGGCACAGATACGCAGTATTTT. Its translation is CASSVWGGTDTQYF. V is TRBV9 and J is TRBJ2-3, with a tentative D call TRBD2 (6 bases). CDR3 length: 14 amino acids. CDR1 is SGDLS, CDR2 YYNGEE, per germline. V was shortened by 1 base and J by 1 base, with 7 bases between the two germline ends.

V and J are TRBV10-1 and TRBJ1-2; D is ambiguous. The CDR3 covers 10 residues. V was clipped by 6 bases and J by 7 bases, with 6 bases between them. In germline, CDR1 is WNHNN, CDR2 SYGVQD (reference sequence). The CDR3 DNA follows: TGCGCCAGCAGCCCTATTGGCTACACCTTC. Translating gives CASSPIGYTF.

The chain combines TRBV7-9 with TRBJ1-4; maybe TRBD1 (5 bases). Trimming pared 3 bases from V and 8 bases from J, leaving 19 bases between. This CDR3 region has 16 residues. Germline V gives CDR1 SEHNR, CDR2 FQNEAQ (reference sequence). The CDR3 protein is CASSFVPGSTHEKLFF. DNA for the CDR3: TGTGCCAGCAGCTTTGTTCCAGGGTCAACTCACGAAAAACTGTTTTTT.

This sequence joins TRBV28 and TRBJ2-5; TRBD2 might be the D (6 bases). The CDR3 sequence is 14 residues long. Germline V CDR1 and CDR2: MDHEN, SYDVKM. V was trimmed by 5 bases and J by 2 bases, leaving 12 bases between them. For the CDR3, the DNA is TGTGCCAGCAGTCGGGGACTGACACAAGAGACCCAGTACTTC. This sequence encodes CASSRGLTQETQYF. Complete variable domain (other parts from reference TRBV28 and TRBJ2-5): DVKVTQSSRYLVKRTGEKVFLECVQDMDHENMFWYRQDPGLGLRLIYFSYDVKMKEKGDIPEGYSVSREKKERFSLILESASTNQTSMYLCASSRGLTQETQYFGPGTRLLVL.

This clone was counted once. V and J are TRBV27 and TRBJ1-5; D perhaps matches TRBD1 (6 bases). Germline CDR1 reads MNHEY; CDR2 reads SMNVEV (reference sequence). The CDR3 runs to 16 residues. Trimming pared 5 bases from V and 4 bases from J, leaving 18 bases between. The CDR3 nucleotides read TGTGCCAGCAGTCCCACTCCGGGGGGCTCTAATCAGCCCCAGCATTTT. It codes for CASSPTPGGSNQPQHF.

The chain recombines TRBV11-2 with TRBJ1-2; TRBD1 aligns across 8 bases. The J segment lost 3 bases and the V segment lost 5 bases, leaving 17 bases of the junction unmatched. Germline V gene data show CDR1 as SGHAT and CDR2 as FQNNGV. This CDR3 region has 18 residues. DNA of the CDR3: TGTGCCAGCAGCGGTGACAGGGGAGGTGGAAGTTGGCACTATGGCTACACCTTC. It encodes CASSGDRGGGSWHYGYTF.